The rows below give T cell receptor beta chains drawn from one sample of a study of T cells in Graves' hyperthyroidism and ophthalmopathy. TCRdb called the multiplex PCR reads again in MiXCR, with one record for every CDR3 protein. The data show under 300,000 distinct CDR3 sequences, 13% to 15% seen once. The sequencing input was blood. These receptor sequences come from a woman aged 45 to 65 with Graves' hyperthyroidism that later progressed to Graves' ophthalmopathy. Each CDR3 is given with its conserved first and last residue. The D gene is left open where the match is weak.

J gene	V gene	D gene	CDR3 protein
TRBJ2-3	TRBV15	-	CATSRVVGGEGDTQYF
TRBJ1-4	TRBV4-1	-	CASSPLEGSNTNEKLFF
TRBJ2-1	TRBV6-1	TRBD1	CASFTGAPHNEQFF
TRBJ2-3	TRBV29-1	TRBD1	CSVGTGARGTQYF
TRBJ1-5	TRBV2	-	CASGLEPQHF
TRBJ2-2	TRBV24-1	-	CATSGSSGQVSNTGELFF
TRBJ2-7	TRBV20-1	TRBD2	CSARQTSGSGYEQYF
TRBJ2-1	TRBV2	-	CASISLEQFF
TRBJ2-2	TRBV5-1	-	CASRTEYTGELFF
TRBJ1-2	TRBV30	-	CASLQGMDGYTF
TRBJ1-2	TRBV18	TRBD1	CASSPPPGRQGVDGYTF
TRBJ2-2	TRBV4-1	TRBD1	CASSPPDRGWAGELFF
TRBJ2-3	TRBV9	TRBD2	CASSVAPGLARTDTQYF
TRBJ2-1	TRBV7-8	-	CASSLWSSGIIVENNEQFF
TRBJ2-7	TRBV29-1	-	CSVSRDAYEQYF
TRBJ2-1	TRBV24-1	-	CATSEYDGGDEQFF
TRBJ2-6	TRBV28	TRBD1	CASSLGGQGASGANVLTF
TRBJ2-3	TRBV5-1	TRBD2	CASSRSLAGGSTDTQYF
TRBJ1-1	TRBV20-1	-	CSARSRPNTEAFF
TRBJ1-2	TRBV27	TRBD1	CASSSSGQGRAGYTF
TRBJ2-7	TRBV20-1	TRBD1	CSARGAGGTGGVSYEQYF
TRBJ2-3	TRBV7-3	-	CASSPGAGTDTQYF
TRBJ2-7	TRBV4-1	TRBD2	CASSPRTSWKEQYF
TRBJ2-6	TRBV30	-	CAWTGSGANVLTF
TRBJ2-2	TRBV4-1	-	CASSQFSVVTGELFF
TRBJ2-1	TRBV20-1	-	CSARTPYNEQFF
TRBJ2-7	TRBV3-1	-	CASSQLAQAYIPEQYF
TRBJ2-1	TRBV12-3/TRBV12-4	-	CASNQGTTGNEQFF
TRBJ2-7	TRBV14	TRBD1	CASSQAGQGDEQYF
TRBJ1-2	TRBV28	-	CAIDSPQGYGYTF
TRBJ2-1	TRBV9	-	CASSVGNYNEQFF
TRBJ2-1	TRBV28	TRBD2	CASTSGNEQFF
TRBJ2-5	TRBV7-2	-	CASSRPGETQYF
TRBJ1-2	TRBV6-1	TRBD1	CASSSWDRVYGYTF
TRBJ2-2	TRBV29-1	-	CSVVRTNTGELFF
TRBJ2-1	TRBV20-1	TRBD2	CSATSGGYNEQFF
TRBJ1-1	TRBV20-1	TRBD1	CSAKGTENTEAFF
TRBJ2-7	TRBV10-3	-	CAIITMTYEQYF
TRBJ1-1	TRBV29-1	TRBD1	CSVWDSKNTEAFF
TRBJ2-1	TRBV24-1	TRBD2	CATSFSSGSKNEQFF
TRBJ1-1	TRBV18	TRBD1	CASSPPSGQGYTEAFF
TRBJ1-2	TRBV29-1	-	CSVEDPQGANYGYTF
TRBJ2-1	TRBV6-1	-	CASSDVAGGRQFF
TRBJ2-5	TRBV28	TRBD1	CASSWTGKETQYF
TRBJ2-3	TRBV18	-	CASSLAGMEKDTQYF
TRBJ2-7	TRBV6-1	-	CASSPPDEAYEQYF
TRBJ2-3	TRBV30	-	CAWSVEAGPDTQYF
TRBJ1-1	TRBV4-1	TRBD1	CASSQGQGGGTEAFF
TRBJ2-7	TRBV18	TRBD2	CASSPTSGIYHEQYF
TRBJ2-7	TRBV5-1	TRBD1	CASRPGTGAEQYF
TRBJ2-1	TRBV5-1	-	CASSPLAGSYNEQFF
TRBJ2-5	TRBV10-3	TRBD1	CAISESQGKETQYF
TRBJ1-2	TRBV28	-	CASSLVRSYGYTF